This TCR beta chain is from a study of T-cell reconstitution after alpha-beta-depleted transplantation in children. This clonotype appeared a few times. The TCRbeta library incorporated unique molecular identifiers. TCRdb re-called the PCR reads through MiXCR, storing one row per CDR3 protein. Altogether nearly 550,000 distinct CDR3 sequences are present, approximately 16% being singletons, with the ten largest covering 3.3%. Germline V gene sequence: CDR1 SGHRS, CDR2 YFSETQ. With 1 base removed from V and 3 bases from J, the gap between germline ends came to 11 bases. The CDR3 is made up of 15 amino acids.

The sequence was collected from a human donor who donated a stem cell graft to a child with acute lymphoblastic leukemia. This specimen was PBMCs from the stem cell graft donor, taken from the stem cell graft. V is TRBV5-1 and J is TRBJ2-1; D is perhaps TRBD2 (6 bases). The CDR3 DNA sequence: TGCGCCAGCAGCTTGAACGGGAGAAGCTACAATGAGCAGTTCTTC. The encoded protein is CASSLNGRSYNEQFF.